Shown below are 19 T cell receptor beta chains from a single sample sequenced in a study of cytomegalovirus exposure and HLA in healthy donors (dated by TCRdb to the late 2010s). The receptor library was made with the immunoSEQ multiplex PCR assay. For the multiplex PCR, a mixture combining 60 forward primers for TCR Vbeta segments and 13 reverse primers for TCR Jbeta segments was used. Not all clones reach the TCRdb copy of this immuneACCESS table, which keeps in-frame sequences only. Checked studies attribute under half of the gap to unresolved V genes and leave the rest unexplained. The sample table holds 150,000 to 250,000 clones, of which around 79% were seen once. 4.4% of the sample is in the top ten clones. The specimen was PBMCs. The receptor set was obtained from a woman in her twenties or thirties in good health and CMV-seropositive.

The CDR3 DNA sequence: TGCGCCAGCAGCTCCCGGGACTACCAAGAGACCCAGTACTTC. Protein product: CASSSRDYQETQYF. The chain joins TRBV5-1 to TRBJ2-5; D perhaps matches TRBD2 (6 bases). Trimming removed 3 bases at V and 0 bases at J, with 9 bases between. CDR1 is SGHRS and CDR2 is YFSETQ in the germline V gene. CDR3 length: 14 amino acids.

The CDR3: CASSRDRQQYF. The CDR3 DNA follows: TGCGCCAGCTCCAGGGACAGACAGCAGTACTTC. This chain joins TRBV10-2 and TRBJ2-7; 7 positions match TRBD1. Germline CDR1 reads WSHSY; CDR2 reads SAAADI. This CDR3 spans 11 amino acids. V was pared by 8 bases and J by 8 bases, with 6 bases of the junction left unmatched.

This clone was observed once. A read error may produce the germline difference seen at one junction end. The chain uses TRBV7-9 and TRBJ1-5; no firm D call. Per the germline V gene, CDR1 is SEHNR and CDR2 is FQNEAQ (reference sequence). There are 16 residues in the CDR3. DNA for the CDR3: TGTTCCAGCAGCCCGCACCCTAAGGAGGGCAATCAGCCCCAGCATTTT. It encodes CSSSPHPKEGNQPQHF.

The rearrangement uses TRBV18 and TRBJ2-1; possibly TRBD1 for D (6 bases). Trimming removed 0 bases at V and 0 bases at J, with 9 bases between. This CDR3 contains 16 residues. Germline V gene sequence: CDR1 KGHSH, CDR2 LQKENI. DNA for the CDR3: TGTGCCAGCTCACCACCGGGGGCGAGCTCCTACAATGAGCAGTTCTTC. Its translation: CASSPPGASSYNEQFF.

The V and J genes are TRBV5-1 and TRBJ2-2, with D possibly being TRBD1 (5 bases). The germline CDR1 and CDR2 sequences are SGHRS and YFSETQ. CDR3 length equals 15 residues. The V gene lost 1 base and the J gene lost 1 base, with 8 bases spanning the gap. The DNA for the CDR3 is TGCGCCAGCAGCTTGAGGGGTGGGAACACCGGGGAGCTGTTTTTT. It yields the protein CASSLRGGNTGELFF. The variable domain in full, with the rest retrieved from reference TRBV5-1 and TRBJ2-2, is KAGVTQTPRYLIKTRGQQVTLSCSPISGHRSVSWYQQTPGQGLQFLFEYFSETQRNKGNFPGRFSGRQFSNSRSEMNVSTLELGDSALYLCASSLRGGNTGELFFGEGSRLTVL.

J is TRBJ1-5 and V is TRBV18; the D gene is possibly TRBD1 (6 bases). V was clipped by 4 bases and J by 5 bases, with 12 bases between them. Germline CDR1 reads KGHSH; CDR2 reads LQKENI. There are 14 residues in the CDR3. CDR3 residues: CASSRTAIYQPQHF. The CDR3 DNA reads TGTGCCAGCTCACGGACAGCGATTTATCAGCCCCAGCATTTT.

This clone appeared once. The chain carries TRBV15 and TRBJ2-7; 8 bases align to TRBD1. V shed 1 base and J 10 bases; nucleotides not matched to a gene: 9. CDR1 and CDR2 from the germline V gene are LNHNV and YYDKDF (reference sequence). The length of the CDR3 is 14 residues. DNA of the CDR3: TGTGCCACCAGCAGAGGGGCAGGGGGCCACCGACAGTACTTC. Its protein product is CATSRGAGGHRQYF.

V is TRBV25-1 and J is TRBJ2-3; D might be TRBD2 (5 bases). The length of the CDR3 is 12 residues. Germline V gene lookup returns CDR1 MGHDK and CDR2 SYGVNS. Trimming cost V 6 bases and J 11 bases, with 15 bases left between them. CDR3 nucleotide sequence: TGTGCCAGCAGGATGTTACTAGGAGGGCAGTATTTT. This encodes CASRMLLGGQYF.

J is TRBJ2-1 and V is TRBV11-3; weak D call: TRBD2 (5 bases). CDR1 SGHNT and CDR2 YENEEA come from the germline V gene. The length of the CDR3 is 14 residues. V dropped 4 bases and J dropped 5 bases, with 12 bases sitting between them. The CDR3 DNA reads as TGTGCCAGCAGCTCTCACGCCGGGGACAATGAGCAGTTCTTC. Its protein product is CASSSHAGDNEQFF.

The chain couples TRBV5-1 to TRBJ2-1, with TRBD2 identical over 8 bases. CDR3 length: 13 amino acids. The germline V gene encodes CDR1 SGHRS and CDR2 YFSETQ. The V segment lost 4 bases and the J segment 14 bases; nucleotides outside the gene matches: 11. Here the CDR3 reads CASSPGGRTVKFF. The CDR3 DNA reads as TGCGCCAGCAGCCCGGGGGGGAGGACAGTTAAGTTCTTC. The full variable domain, completed using reference TRBV5-1 and TRBJ2-1, is KAGVTQTPRYLIKTRGQQVTLSCSPISGHRSVSWYQQTPGQGLQFLFEYFSETQRNKGNFPGRFSGRQFSNSRSEMNVSTLELGDSALYLCASSPGGRTVKFFGPGTRLTVL.

The V and J genes are TRBV6-5 and TRBJ1-1; possibly TRBD1 for D (5 bases). The CDR3 runs 14 residues. Per the germline V gene, CDR1 is MNHEY and CDR2 is SVGAGI. V was shortened by 10 bases and J by 3 bases, with 18 bases between the two germline ends. In nucleotides, the CDR3 is TGTGCCACCGGGGGGGACGTTGCGGACACTGAAGCTTTCTTT. Its protein is CATGGDVADTEAFF.

The V call is TRBV7-8, the J call TRBJ2-1; no clear D gene. The germline V gene encodes CDR1 SGHVS and CDR2 FQNEAQ. Trimming left V 5 bases short and J 2 bases short, with 16 bases between. The CDR3 has 16 residues. The CDR3 reads CASSIPSVETYNEQFF. The CDR3 nucleotides read TGTGCCAGCAGCATACCGTCGGTAGAAACCTACAATGAGCAGTTCTTC.

The chain carries TRBV19 and TRBJ2-7; 7 bases are shared with TRBD2. This CDR3 is built from 15 residues. V was clipped by 3 bases and J by 2 bases; unmatched bases: 7. In germline, CDR1 is LNHDA, CDR2 SQIVND (reference sequence). The CDR3 nucleotides are TGTGCCAGTAGTATTGGCCTAGCGGCAACCTACGAGCAGTACTTC. This translates into CASSIGLAATYEQYF. Using reference TRBV19 and TRBJ2-7 for the parts outside the CDR3, the full variable domain is DGGITQSPKYLFRKEGQNVTLSCEQNLNHDAMYWYRQDPGQGLRLIYYSQIVNDFQKGDIAEGYSVSREKKESFPLTVTSAQKNPTAFYLCASSIGLAATYEQYFGPGTRLTVT.

This chain connects TRBV15 to TRBJ1-2; TRBD1 matches 10 bases. V shed 2 bases and J 4 bases; nucleotides not matched to a gene: 7. Per the germline V gene, CDR1 is LNHNV and CDR2 is YYDKDF (reference sequence). The CDR3 has 16 amino acids. The DNA for the CDR3 is TGTGCCACCAGCAGACGTAATGACAGGGGGCTCTATGGCTACACCTTC. It yields the protein CATSRRNDRGLYGYTF.

By share, this clone counts as medium-sized. The V and J genes are TRBV6-5 and TRBJ2-1, with 7 bases aligning to TRBD2. Germline CDR1 MNHEY, CDR2 SVGAGI. The CDR3 runs to 16 residues. V dropped 2 bases and J dropped 3; count of bases not matched to a gene: 7. CDR3: CASSYVSSGYYNEQFF. The CDR3 DNA sequence: TGTGCCAGCAGTTACGTCTCTAGCGGATACTACAATGAGCAGTTCTTC.

The J gene is TRBJ2-7, the V gene TRBV19, with D maybe TRBD2 (5 bases). Between the trimmed V and J ends, which lost 4 bases and 3 bases, there was a span of 13 bases. The germline CDR1 and CDR2 sequences are LNHDA and SQIVND (reference sequence). The CDR3 contains 14 residues. This CDR3 reads CASSTVGSNYEQYF. The CDR3 DNA sequence: TGTGCCAGTAGTACGGTAGGGAGTAACTACGAGCAGTACTTC.

The rearrangement joins TRBV10-1 to TRBJ2-7; perhaps TRBD1 as D (6 bases). The CDR3 consists of 13 residues. V was cut by 8 bases and J by 7 bases, with 18 bases left in between. Germline assignment: CDR1 WNHNN and CDR2 SYGVQD (reference sequence). CDR3 nucleotide sequence: TGCGCCAGCCAAAACCCAGGGGTAGGAGAGCAGTACTTC. Its translation is CASQNPGVGEQYF.

This clone was picked up one time. This chain joins TRBV6-5 and TRBJ1-1, with TRBD1 identical over 10 bases. Germline trimming cut 8 bases from V and 4 bases from J; bases unmatched to any gene: 7. The germline V gene has CDR1 MNHEY and CDR2 SVGAGI. The CDR3 extends over 14 amino acids. The CDR3 DNA sequence: TGTGCCAGCGCCGACAGGACAGGGGGCACTGAAGCTTTCTTT. Protein: CASADRTGGTEAFF.

The J gene is TRBJ2-5, the V gene TRBV5-4; D is unresolved. The J call may be in error: the DNA end matches TRBJ2-7 better. The germline gives CDR1 SGHNT, CDR2 YYREEE (reference sequence). This CDR3 region has 12 residues. DNA of the CDR3: TGTGCCAGCAGCTCCTCCTCCTACGAGCAGTACTTC. Protein sequence: CASSSSSYEQYF.